The next 5 T cell receptor beta chains were all read from a single sample in a study of blood T cells in healthy people across ages. Alongside a J-beta primer mix, a sample-barcoded 5' primer served in a second PCR lasting about 7 to 12 cycles. TCRdb recomputed calls from the 5' RACE reads with MiXCR, one row per CDR3 protein. The sample records around 1.5 million distinct CDR3 sequences, 45% to 70% being singletons. Sequenced: blood. These receptors were obtained from a man aged 18-30 years in good health.

This clonotype was observed a few times. V is TRBV10-3 and J is TRBJ1-2, with D possibly being TRBD1 (5 bases). V was pared by 2 bases and J by 6 bases, with 13 bases between. Germline loops: CDR1 ENHRY, CDR2 SYGVKD. CDR3 size: 14 residues. The CDR3 DNA follows: TGTGCCATCAGTGAGCGGGGGGAGCTGAATGGCTACACCTTC. It specifies CAISERGELNGYTF.

Many counts were recorded for this clonotype. The CDR3 protein is CASASGVQETQYF. In DNA, the CDR3 is TGTGCCAGCGCTTCGGGGGTCCAAGAGACCCAGTACTTC. This chain uses TRBV3-1 with TRBJ2-5; D might be TRBD2 (6 bases). CDR1 is LGHDT, CDR2 YNNKEL, per germline (reference sequence). V was cut by 8 bases and J by 1 base, with 11 bases left in between. The CDR3 runs 13 residues.

This clonotype has only a few counts. The J gene is TRBJ2-1, the V gene TRBV27, with D tentatively TRBD1 (7 bases). The V end lost 11 bases, the J end lost 0 bases, and 11 bases lay between the germline ends. The CDR3 consists of 13 residues. The germline CDR1 and CDR2 sequences are MNHEY and SMNVEV (reference sequence). The CDR3, as DNA: TGTGCCGCCAGGGGGGTCTCCTACAATGAGCAGTTCTTC. Amino acids: CAARGVSYNEQFF.

This chain uses TRBV5-1 with TRBJ2-7; D might be TRBD1 (5 bases). Trimming removed 0 bases at V and 2 bases at J, with 9 bases between. CDR1 and CDR2 (germline): SGHRS, YFSETQ. This CDR3 has 14 residues. The CDR3 region is CASSLEGITYEQYF. In nucleotides, the CDR3 is TGCGCCAGCAGCTTGGAGGGGATTACCTACGAGCAGTACTTC.

The chain carries TRBV5-1 and TRBJ2-5, with D possibly being TRBD2 (5 bases). Germline loops: CDR1 SGHRS, CDR2 YFSETQ. V lost 4 bases and J lost 0, with 13 bases in between. The CDR3 spans 15 residues. CDR3 region: CASSGGRRYQETQYF. DNA for the CDR3: TGCGCCAGCAGCGGTGGGCGGAGGTACCAAGAGACCCAGTACTTC.